This entry lists 8 T cell receptor beta chains sequenced from one sample in a study of blood T cell repertoires in COVID-19. Clones were read by immunoSEQ multiplex PCR, and TCRdb kept only the in-frame ones, dropping some. The sample yields 300,000 to 350,000 clones, around 91% seen once. The material sequenced was peripheral blood. These receptors were obtained from a woman between 40 and 50 years old with COVID-19, enrolled during active disease.

V is TRBV5-4 and J is TRBJ2-7; D ambiguous. Between the trimmed V and J ends, which lost 1 base and 3 bases, there was a span of 8 bases. CDR3 size: 13 residues. The germline V gene encodes CDR1 SGHNT and CDR2 YYREEE (reference sequence). CDR3 sequence (DNA): TGTGCCAGCAGCTTGTTTGGAGACTACGAGCAGTACTTC. Protein: CASSLFGDYEQYF.

The genes are TRBV7-2 and TRBJ2-5; TRBD1 might be the D (7 bases). Germline V gene data show CDR1 as SGHTA and CDR2 as FQGNSA. This CDR3 has 16 amino acids. V lost 3 bases to trimming and J lost 1 base, with 15 bases between them. In DNA form, the CDR3 reads TGTGCCAGCAGCTTCGGAGGGGGCGCAGGCCAAGAGACCCAGTACTTC. It codes for CASSFGGGAGQETQYF.

The rearrangement links TRBV5-1 to TRBJ1-4; D call uncertain. Germline-derived CDR1 and CDR2 are SGHRS and YFSETQ. Trimming removed 0 bases from V and 8 bases from J, with 8 bases in between. The CDR3 has 13 residues. CDR3 region: CASSLVFPEKLFF. The CDR3 nucleotides read TGCGCCAGCAGCTTGGTTTTCCCGGAAAAACTGTTTTTT.

The J gene is TRBJ1-1, the V gene TRBV18; D call uncertain. Trimming took off 3 bases at V and 3 bases at J, with 8 bases between the two ends. This CDR3 contains 13 residues. Looked up from germline, CDR1 is KGHSH and CDR2 is LQKENI. As DNA, the CDR3 is TGTGCCAGCTCACCCAAGTCGGACACTGAAGCTTTCTTT. Protein: CASSPKSDTEAFF.

The rearrangement links TRBV5-1 to TRBJ2-7; 8 bases are shared with TRBD1. The CDR3 contains 15 residues. Germline trimming cut 1 base from V and 3 bases from J; bases unmatched to any gene: 6. In germline, CDR1 is SGHRS, CDR2 YFSETQ. The CDR3 is CASSLRTGSGYEQYF. The DNA of the CDR3 is TGCGCCAGCAGCTTGCGGACAGGGTCGGGCTACGAGCAGTACTTC.

The chain couples TRBV27 to TRBJ1-1; 8 bases line up with TRBD1. The V gene end was trimmed by 5 bases and the J gene end by 6 bases; junction bases not matched to a gene: 23. The length of the CDR3 is 19 residues. Germline CDR1 reads MNHEY; CDR2 reads SMNVEV (reference sequence). CDR3 residues: CASSTTTIIQGARSSEAFF. DNA of the CDR3: TGTGCCAGCAGTACTACAACCATAATCCAGGGGGCGAGATCCTCTGAAGCTTTCTTT.

CDR3: CASSLGTGRGNSPLHF. CDR3 in DNA: TGTGCCAGCAGCTTAGGGACGGGGAGGGGAAATTCACCCCTCCACTTT. The chain combines TRBV7-2 with TRBJ1-6; D might be TRBD1 (5 bases). V was trimmed by 1 base and J by 7 bases, leaving 14 bases between them. Germline-derived CDR1 and CDR2 are SGHTA and FQGNSA. This CDR3 has 16 residues.

This clone appeared a single time. This sequence joins TRBV7-3 and TRBJ1-2; D unclear. Trimming left V 5 bases short and J 4 bases short, with 17 bases between. CDR3 length: 15 residues. The germline gives CDR1 SGHTA, CDR2 FQGTGA. CDR3: CASSARAGSLYGYTF. The CDR3, as DNA: TGTGCCAGCAGCGCCCGGGCGGGGTCCCTCTATGGCTACACCTTC.